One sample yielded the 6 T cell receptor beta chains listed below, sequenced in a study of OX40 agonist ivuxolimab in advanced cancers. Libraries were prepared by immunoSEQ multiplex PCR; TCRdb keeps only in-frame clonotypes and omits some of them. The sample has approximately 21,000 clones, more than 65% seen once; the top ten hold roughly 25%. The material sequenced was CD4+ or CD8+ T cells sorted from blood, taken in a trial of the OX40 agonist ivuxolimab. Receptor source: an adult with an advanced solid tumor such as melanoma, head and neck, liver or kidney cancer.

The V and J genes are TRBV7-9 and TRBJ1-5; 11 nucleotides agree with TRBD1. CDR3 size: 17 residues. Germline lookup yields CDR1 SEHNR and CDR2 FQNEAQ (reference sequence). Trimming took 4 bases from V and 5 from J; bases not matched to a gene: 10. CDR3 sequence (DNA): TGTGCCAGCAGCTCGGACAGGGGGCGCGCACTCGATCAGCCCCAGCATTTT. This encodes CASSSDRGRALDQPQHF. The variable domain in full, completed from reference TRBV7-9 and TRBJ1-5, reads DTGVSQNPRHKITKRGQNVTFRCDPISEHNRLYWYRQTLGQGPEFLTYFQNEAQLEKSRLLSDRFSAERPKGSFSTLEIQRTEQGDSAMYLCASSSDRGRALDQPQHFGDGTRLSIL.

CDR3 in DNA: TGCGCCAGCAGTGGGACTAGCAGCGCGAACACCGGGGAGCTGTTTTTT. Encoded protein: CASSGTSSANTGELFF. The V gene is TRBV10-1, the J gene TRBJ2-2, with 8 bases aligning to TRBD2. V shed 4 bases, J shed 0 bases, and the junction held 4 bases outside the gene matches. In germline, CDR1 is WNHNN, CDR2 SYGVQD (reference sequence). The CDR3 has 16 residues.

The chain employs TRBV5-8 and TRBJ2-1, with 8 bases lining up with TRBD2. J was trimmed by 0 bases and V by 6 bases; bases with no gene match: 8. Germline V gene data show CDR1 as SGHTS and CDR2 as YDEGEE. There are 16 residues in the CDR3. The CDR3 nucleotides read TGTGCCAGCACCTCTAGCGGGCAGAGCTCCTACAATGAGCAGTTCTTC. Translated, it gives CASTSSGQSSYNEQFF.

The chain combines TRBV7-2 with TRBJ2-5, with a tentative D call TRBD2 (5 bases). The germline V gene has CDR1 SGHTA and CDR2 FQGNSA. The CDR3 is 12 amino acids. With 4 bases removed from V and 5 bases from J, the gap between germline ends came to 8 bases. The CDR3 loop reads CASSYGLETQYF. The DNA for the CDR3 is TGTGCCAGCAGCTACGGACTCGAGACCCAGTACTTC.

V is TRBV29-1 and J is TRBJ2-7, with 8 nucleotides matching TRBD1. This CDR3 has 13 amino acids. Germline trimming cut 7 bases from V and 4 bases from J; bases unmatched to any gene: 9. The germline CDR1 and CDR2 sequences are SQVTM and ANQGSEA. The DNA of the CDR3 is TGCAGCGCCCAGGACAGGGCGGGTTACGAGCAGTACTTC. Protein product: CSAQDRAGYEQYF.

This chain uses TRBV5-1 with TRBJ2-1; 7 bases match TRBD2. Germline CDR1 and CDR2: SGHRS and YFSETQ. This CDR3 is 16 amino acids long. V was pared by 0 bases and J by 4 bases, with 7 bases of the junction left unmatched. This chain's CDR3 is CASSLGLAEKYNEQFF. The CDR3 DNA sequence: TGCGCCAGCAGCTTGGGGCTAGCGGAGAAATACAATGAGCAGTTCTTC.